A selection of T cell receptor beta chains follows, all from one sample in a study of spatial heterogeneity in lung cancer. In TCRdb, the 5' RACE reads were re-called with MiXCR into one record per CDR3 protein. The data contain 20,000 or so distinct CDR3 sequences, 10% of them singletons. Specimen: PBMCs, collected at follow-up. The receptors were gathered from a female donor with early-stage non-small cell lung cancer. CDR3s include the opening cysteine and the closing phenylalanine or tryptophan. The order of the fields is CDR3 length, V gene, D gene, J gene, clone size, CDR3 protein, CDR3 DNA. D genes are given only for firm matches. Clone size is not always given. Where it is, it says once, few, many or a class for expanded clones.

16	TRBV5-1	.	TRBJ2-3	many	CASGTGGTTSTDTQYF	TGCGCCAGCGGCACCGGAGGGACAACTAGCACAGATACGCAGTATTTT
14	TRBV6-6	.	TRBJ2-5	.	CASLAGARGETQYF	TGTGCCAGCCTGGCGGGGGCGCGGGGAGAGACCCAGTACTTC
15	TRBV18	.	TRBJ2-7	few	CASSPQRSGSYEQYF	TGTGCCAGCTCACCCCAACGGAGCGGGTCCTACGAGCAGTACTTC
13	TRBV7-6	TRBD1	TRBJ1-1	few	CASSADRDTEAFF	TGTGCCAGCAGCGCGGACAGGGACACTGAAGCTTTCTTT
14	TRBV2	.	TRBJ2-5	many	CASSEFRIQETQYF	TGTGCCAGCAGTGAATTTCGGATCCAAGAGACCCAGTACTTC
17	TRBV7-2	TRBD2	TRBJ2-3	many	CASSPFISGGSTDTQYF	TGTGCCAGCAGCCCCTTTATTAGCGGGGGGAGCACAGATACGCAGTATTTT
13	TRBV27	.	TRBJ2-5	many	CASSPPTEETQYF	TGTGCCAGCAGTCCCCCTACCGAAGAGACCCAGTACTTC
14	TRBV5-5	.	TRBJ1-5	many	CASSLGQWGQPQHF	TGTGCCAGCAGCTTGGGACAGTGGGGTCAGCCCCAGCATTTT
12	TRBV30	.	TRBJ1-4	few	CAWDSTNEKLFF	TGTGCCTGGGACAGCACTAATGAAAAACTGTTTTTT
16	TRBV7-2	TRBD1	TRBJ2-7	many	CASSTSRTGVAYEQYF	TGTGCCAGCAGCACCTCCCGGACAGGGGTAGCCTACGAGCAGTACTTC
11	TRBV27	.	TRBJ2-4	many	CASSYLGIQYF	TGTGCCAGCAGCTACCTGGGCATTCAGTACTTC
13	TRBV12-3/TRBV12-4	.	TRBJ1-5	many	CASSFESNQPQHF	TGTGCCAGCAGTTTTGAGAGCAATCAGCCCCAGCATTTT
13	TRBV19	TRBD1	TRBJ2-7	.	CASSTGQFYEQYF	TGTGCCAGTAGTACGGGACAGTTTTACGAGCAGTACTTC
15	TRBV3-1	.	TRBJ2-3	many	CASSQSRLEVDTQYF	TGTGCCAGCAGCCAATCTCGACTAGAGGTGGATACGCAGTATTTT
15	TRBV5-1	.	TRBJ1-1	.	CASSLRTVGNTEAFF	TGCGCCAGCAGCTTGAGGACGGTTGGGAACACTGAAGCTTTCTTT
16	TRBV28	.	TRBJ1-2	many	CASSHLKGINNYGYTF	TGTGCCAGCAGTCACCTTAAAGGGATCAACAACTATGGCTACACCTTC
14	TRBV28	.	TRBJ1-2	many	CASGEDLWTNGYTF	TGTGCCAGCGGGGAGGATCTCTGGACCAATGGCTACACCTTC
14	TRBV12-3/TRBV12-4	.	TRBJ2-7	many	CASSPLFNSYEQYF	TGTGCCAGCAGTCCGCTCTTTAACTCCTACGAGCAGTACTTC
15	TRBV19	.	TRBJ2-1	many	CASSKSLAPYNEQFF	TGTGCCAGTAGTAAAAGCCTAGCGCCGTACAATGAGCAGTTCTTC
15	TRBV4-2	TRBD2	TRBJ2-3	many	CASSQERGGPDTQYF	TGTGCCAGCAGCCAAGAGCGGGGGGGCCCAGATACGCAGTATTTT
17	TRBV11-1	TRBD2	TRBJ2-3	many	CASSPRGVAGGPSHKYF	TGTGCCAGCAGCCCCCGGGGGGTAGCGGGGGGGCCAAGTCACAAGTATTTT
16	TRBV6-5	.	TRBJ1-5	.	CASSYSRATVNQPQHF	TGTGCCAGCAGTTACTCGCGGGCCACAGTAAATCAGCCCCAGCATTTT
15	TRBV19	.	TRBJ1-5	many	CASSMGSRGNQPQHF	TGTGCCAGTAGTATGGGGTCAAGAGGCAATCAGCCCCAGCATTTT
13	TRBV29-1	.	TRBJ2-7	many	CSADREGTYEQYF	TGCAGCGCAGACAGGGAGGGGACCTACGAGCAGTACTTC
14	TRBV12-3/TRBV12-4	TRBD1	TRBJ2-7	many	CASSLIGTGYEQYF	TGTGCCAGCAGTTTAATTGGGACAGGCTACGAGCAGTACTTC
16	TRBV4-3	.	TRBJ2-3	many	CASSQVPGTPTDTQYF	TGCGCCAGCAGCCAAGTTCCGGGAACCCCAACAGATACGCAGTATTTT
16	TRBV12-3/TRBV12-4	.	TRBJ1-5	many	CASMGESARRNQPQHF	TGTGCCAGCATGGGCGAATCGGCGCGGCGCAATCAGCCCCAGCATTTT
16	TRBV28	TRBD1	TRBJ2-7	many	CASSETGTGLDYEQYF	TGTGCCAGCAGTGAGACCGGGACAGGGCTAGACTACGAGCAGTACTTC
16	TRBV18	.	TRBJ2-2	many	CASSPQGTANTGELFF	TGTGCCAGCTCCCCTCAGGGAACGGCGAACACCGGGGAGCTGTTTTTT
15	TRBV7-8	.	TRBJ1-2	many	CASSLALRLGYGYTF	TGTGCCAGCAGCTTAGCGTTAAGGTTAGGGTATGGCTACACCTTC
13	TRBV19	TRBD1	TRBJ2-2	many	CASRGQGPGELFF	TGTGCCAGCAGGGGGCAGGGGCCTGGGGAGCTGTTTTTT
17	TRBV20-1	.	TRBJ1-3	.	CSASPFGSHHSGNTIYF	TGCAGTGCTAGCCCCTTTGGGAGCCATCACTCTGGAAACACCATATATTTT
15	TRBV18	TRBD1	TRBJ1-1	many	CASSFGQGANTEAFF	TGTGCCAGCTCATTTGGACAGGGGGCGAACACTGAAGCTTTCTTT
13	TRBV7-3	.	TRBJ2-5	many	CASSSQMGETQYF	TGTGCCAGCAGCTCCCAAATGGGGGAGACCCAGTACTTC
14	TRBV28	.	TRBJ1-1	few	CASSLRFRNTEAFF	TGTGCCAGCAGTTTGAGGTTTCGGAACACTGAAGCTTTCTTT
16	TRBV4-3	TRBD2	TRBJ2-3	.	CASSVLAASSTDTQYF	TGCGCCAGCAGCGTACTAGCGGCGTCTAGCACAGATACGCAGTATTTT
16	TRBV5-5	.	TRBJ2-3	few	CASSLVIADGSDTQYF	TGTGCCAGCAGCTTAGTAATAGCCGACGGGTCAGATACGCAGTATTTT
16	TRBV20-1	TRBD2	TRBJ2-7	many	CSARDRGGTYSYEQYF	TGCAGTGCTAGAGATCGGGGGGGGACCTACTCCTACGAGCAGTACTTC
14	TRBV10-3	.	TRBJ2-7	many	CAISEGPSQGEQYF	TGTGCCATCAGTGAAGGCCCGTCGCAGGGGGAGCAGTACTTC
15	TRBV24-1	.	TRBJ2-2	many	CATSDREVPTGELFF	TGTGCCACCAGTGATAGGGAGGTCCCAACCGGGGAGCTGTTTTTT
14	TRBV6-2/TRBV6-3	.	TRBJ1-5	.	CASSYSGSAWPQHF	TGTGCCAGCAGTTACTCCGGGTCCGCATGGCCCCAGCATTTT
14	TRBV5-1	.	TRBJ1-4	.	CASNPGPHNEKLFF	TGCGCCAGCAACCCGGGCCCTCATAATGAAAAACTGTTTTTT
13	TRBV15	.	TRBJ2-3	few	CATSTGGTDTQYF	TGTGCCACCAGCACAGGAGGGACAGATACGCAGTATTTT
18	TRBV7-2	.	TRBJ2-3	.	CASSLGLGGGASTDTQYF	TGTGCCAGCAGCTTAGGTTTAGGGGGGGGCGCGTCCACAGATACGCAGTATTTT
15	TRBV27	.	TRBJ1-5	many	CASSPGTQGNQPQHF	TGTGCCAGCAGTCCCGGGACTCAAGGCAATCAGCCCCAGCATTTT
21	TRBV23-1	.	TRBJ1-5	few	CASSLVPNRVPRGYSNQPQHF	TGCGCCAGCAGTCTGGTACCGAACCGGGTCCCCAGGGGTTATAGCAATCAGCCCCAGCATTTT